The rows below give T cell receptor beta chains drawn from one sample of a study of T-cell memory formation after mild COVID-19. One entry per CDR3 protein results from TCRdb running MiXCR on the 5' RACE reads. The top ten hold 10% to 15% of the sample, which has about 400,000 distinct CDR3 sequences, 23% seen once. Sequencing was done on a sample of PBMCs or a T cell subset sorted from them (not recorded which). The receptors were sampled from an adult woman who had mild COVID-19 (a few samples of this study predate the infection). Cell type and time point are not known. Both conserved end residues are part of each CDR3.

v_call cdr3_aa
TRBV12-3/TRBV12-4 CASSTRTGGTLHF
TRBV5-1 CASSLLDGSPNYGYTF
TRBV10-3 CAISDGGRETQYF
TRBV15 CATSRARPTDTQYF
TRBV12-3/TRBV12-4 CASSRPVGTGRDLAKNIQYF
TRBV10-3 CATRDRLYEQYF
TRBV14 CASSQVGRGNEQFF
TRBV19 CASSIYAGQYYEQYF
TRBV4-1 CASSQEGRAARSPEKLFF
TRBV6-5 CASSSPSGSTDTQYF
TRBV7-8 CASSPEGVNTEAFF
TRBV9 CASSAAGLAGSYEQYF
TRBV12-3/TRBV12-4 CASSELAGVDTQYF
TRBV20-1 CSARTSNYEQYF
TRBV4-1 CASSQPRDYETQYF
TRBV20-1 CSAWDRWDGYTF
TRBV7-3 CASSLNPNLRDEQFF
TRBV24-1 CATSDYSGRGTGELFF
TRBV5-7 CASSSNDLPSYNEQFF
TRBV15 CATSGDIRKKLFF
TRBV12-3/TRBV12-4 CASSLIVAGTGVYF